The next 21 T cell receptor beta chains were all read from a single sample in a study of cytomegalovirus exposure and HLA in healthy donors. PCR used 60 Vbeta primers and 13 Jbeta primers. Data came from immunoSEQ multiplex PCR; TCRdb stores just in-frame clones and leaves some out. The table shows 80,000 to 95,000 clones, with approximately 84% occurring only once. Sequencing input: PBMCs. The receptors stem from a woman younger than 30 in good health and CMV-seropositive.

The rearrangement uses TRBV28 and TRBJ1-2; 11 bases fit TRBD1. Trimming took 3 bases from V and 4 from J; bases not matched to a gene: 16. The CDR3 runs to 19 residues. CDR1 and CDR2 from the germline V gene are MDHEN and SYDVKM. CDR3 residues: CASSFGTGGDRWDIYGYTF. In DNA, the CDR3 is TGTGCCAGCAGTTTTGGGACAGGGGGTGACCGCTGGGACATCTATGGCTACACCTTC.

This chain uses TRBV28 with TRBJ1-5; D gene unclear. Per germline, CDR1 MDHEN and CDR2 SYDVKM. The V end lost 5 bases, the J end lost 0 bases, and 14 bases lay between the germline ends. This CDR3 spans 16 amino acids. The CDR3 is CASSTYPHRSNQPQHF. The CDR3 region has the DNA TGTGCCAGCAGTACTTACCCTCACCGTAGCAATCAGCCCCAGCATTTT.

The CDR3 nucleotides read TGTGCCAGCAGTCTCCCGCCGGGGAGGCCTGGAAACACCATATATTTT. It translates to CASSLPPGRPGNTIYF. The chain employs TRBV28 and TRBJ1-3; D is undetermined. The CDR3 loop spans 16 amino acids. Trimming cost V 5 bases and J 2 bases, with 16 bases left between them. Germline assignment: CDR1 MDHEN and CDR2 SYDVKM.

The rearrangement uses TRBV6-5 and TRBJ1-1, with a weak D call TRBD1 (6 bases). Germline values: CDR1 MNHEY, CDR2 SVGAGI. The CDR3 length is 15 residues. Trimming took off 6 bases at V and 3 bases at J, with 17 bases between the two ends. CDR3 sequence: CASSRVGADYTEAFF. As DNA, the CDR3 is TGTGCCAGCAGCCGTGTGGGGGCGGATTACACTGAAGCTTTCTTT.

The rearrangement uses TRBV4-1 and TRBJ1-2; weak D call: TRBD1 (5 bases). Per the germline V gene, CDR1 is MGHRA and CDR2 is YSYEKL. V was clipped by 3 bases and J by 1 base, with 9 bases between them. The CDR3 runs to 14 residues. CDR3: CASSHPTDNYGYTF. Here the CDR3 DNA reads TGCGCCAGCAGCCACCCGACAGATAACTATGGCTACACCTTC.

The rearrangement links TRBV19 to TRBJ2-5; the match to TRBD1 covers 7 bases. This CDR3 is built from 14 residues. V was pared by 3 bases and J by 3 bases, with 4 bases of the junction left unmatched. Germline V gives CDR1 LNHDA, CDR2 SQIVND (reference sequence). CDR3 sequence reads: CASSILDRKETQYF. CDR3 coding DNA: TGTGCCAGTAGTATCCTGGACAGGAAAGAGACCCAGTACTTC.

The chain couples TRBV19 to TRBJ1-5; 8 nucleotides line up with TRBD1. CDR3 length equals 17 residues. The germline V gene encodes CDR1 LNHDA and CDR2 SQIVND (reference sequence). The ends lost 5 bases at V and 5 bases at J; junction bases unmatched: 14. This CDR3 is CASSLQSTGGVDQPQHF. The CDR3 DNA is TGTGCCAGTAGTCTCCAGTCAACAGGGGGTGTGGATCAGCCCCAGCATTTT.

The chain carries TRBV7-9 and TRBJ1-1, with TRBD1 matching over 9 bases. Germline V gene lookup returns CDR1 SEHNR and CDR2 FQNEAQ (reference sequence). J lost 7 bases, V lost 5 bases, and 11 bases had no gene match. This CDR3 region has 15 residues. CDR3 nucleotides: TGTGCCAGCAGCCCTTACGGACAGGGGCGGAATGAAGCTTTCTTT. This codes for CASSPYGQGRNEAFF.

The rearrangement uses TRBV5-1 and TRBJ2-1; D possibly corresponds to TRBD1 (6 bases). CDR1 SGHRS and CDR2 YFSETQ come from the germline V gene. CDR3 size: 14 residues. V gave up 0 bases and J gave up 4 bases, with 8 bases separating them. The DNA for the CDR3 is TGCGCCAGCAGCTTGGGACAGGCTTACAATGAGCAGTTCTTC. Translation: CASSLGQAYNEQFF.

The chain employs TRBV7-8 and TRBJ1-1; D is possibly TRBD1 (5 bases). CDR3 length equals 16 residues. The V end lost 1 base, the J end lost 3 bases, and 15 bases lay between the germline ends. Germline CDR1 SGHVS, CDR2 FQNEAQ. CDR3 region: CASSLEGNSQDTEAFF. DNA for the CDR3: TGTGCCAGCAGCTTAGAGGGGAATAGTCAGGACACTGAAGCTTTCTTT.

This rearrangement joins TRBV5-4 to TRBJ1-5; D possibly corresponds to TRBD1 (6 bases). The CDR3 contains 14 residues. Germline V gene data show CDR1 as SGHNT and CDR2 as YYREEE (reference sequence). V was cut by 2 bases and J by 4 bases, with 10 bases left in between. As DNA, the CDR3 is TGTGCCAGCAGCTTAGGGGGAGTGAATCAGCCCCAGCATTTT. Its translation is CASSLGGVNQPQHF.

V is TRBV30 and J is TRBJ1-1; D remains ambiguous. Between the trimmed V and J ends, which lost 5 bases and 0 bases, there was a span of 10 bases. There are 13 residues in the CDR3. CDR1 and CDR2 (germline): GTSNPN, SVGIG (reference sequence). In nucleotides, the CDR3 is TGTGCCTGGTCCGGTTCGATGAACACTGAAGCTTTCTTT. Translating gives CAWSGSMNTEAFF.

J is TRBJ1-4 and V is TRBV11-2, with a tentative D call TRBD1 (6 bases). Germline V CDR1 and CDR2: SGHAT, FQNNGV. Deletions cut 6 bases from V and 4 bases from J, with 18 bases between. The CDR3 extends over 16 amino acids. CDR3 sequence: CASRGLTGQHNEKLFF. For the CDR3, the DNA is TGTGCCAGCAGGGGATTGACAGGACAACATAATGAAAAACTGTTTTTT. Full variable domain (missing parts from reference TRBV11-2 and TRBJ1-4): EAGVAQSPRYKIIEKRQSVAFWCNPISGHATLYWYQQILGQGPKLLIQFQNNGVVDDSQLPKDRFSAERLKGVDSTLKIQPAKLEDSAVYLCASRGLTGQHNEKLFFGSGTQLSVL.

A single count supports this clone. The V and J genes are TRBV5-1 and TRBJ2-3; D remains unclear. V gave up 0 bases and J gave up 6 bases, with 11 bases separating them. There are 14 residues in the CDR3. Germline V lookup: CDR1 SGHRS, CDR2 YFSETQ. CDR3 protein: CASSLVSGADTQYF. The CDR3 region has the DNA TGCGCCAGCAGCTTGGTTTCCGGTGCGGATACGCAGTATTTT.

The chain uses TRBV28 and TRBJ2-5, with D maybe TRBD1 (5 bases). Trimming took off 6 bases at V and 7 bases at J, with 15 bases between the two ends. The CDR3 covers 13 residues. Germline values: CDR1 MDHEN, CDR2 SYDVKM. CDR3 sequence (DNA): TGTGCCAGCAGGCGAGGATCCAGGGTGACCCAGTACTTC. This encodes CASRRGSRVTQYF.

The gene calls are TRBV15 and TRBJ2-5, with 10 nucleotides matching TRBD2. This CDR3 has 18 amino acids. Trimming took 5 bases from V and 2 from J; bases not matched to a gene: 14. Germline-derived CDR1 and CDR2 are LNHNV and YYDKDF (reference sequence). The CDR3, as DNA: TGTGCCACCAGCCGAGTAGGGGCTAGCGGGAGATATCAAGAGACCCAGTACTTC. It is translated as CATSRVGASGRYQETQYF.

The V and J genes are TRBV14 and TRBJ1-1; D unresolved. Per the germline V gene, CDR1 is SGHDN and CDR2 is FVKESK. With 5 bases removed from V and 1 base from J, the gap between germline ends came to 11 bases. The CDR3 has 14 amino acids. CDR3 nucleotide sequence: TGTGCCAGCAGCTCCTTATTCCGGAACACTGAAGCTTTCTTT. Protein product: CASSSLFRNTEAFF.

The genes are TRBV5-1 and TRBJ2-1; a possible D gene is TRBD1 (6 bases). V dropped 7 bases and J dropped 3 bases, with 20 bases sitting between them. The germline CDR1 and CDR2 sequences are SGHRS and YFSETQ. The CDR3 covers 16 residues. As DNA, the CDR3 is TGCGCCAGCCGAAGTCCGGGCAGGGGCCTCTACAATGAGCAGTTCTTC. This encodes CASRSPGRGLYNEQFF.

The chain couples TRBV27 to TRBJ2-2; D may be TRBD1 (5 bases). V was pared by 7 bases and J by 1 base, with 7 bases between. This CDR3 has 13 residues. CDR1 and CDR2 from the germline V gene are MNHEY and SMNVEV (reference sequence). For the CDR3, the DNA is TGTGCCAGCAAGACAGTGAACACCGGGGAGCTGTTTTTT. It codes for CASKTVNTGELFF.

The CDR3 nucleotides read TGTGCCAGCACCGACAGGGCCTACGAGCAGTACTTC. It yields the protein CASTDRAYEQYF. The chain has TRBV25-1 and TRBJ2-7; 7 bases map to TRBD1. Germline V CDR1 and CDR2: MGHDK, SYGVNS. The CDR3 has 12 residues. With 7 bases clipped from V and 2 bases from J, the junction kept 2 bases outside the gene matches.

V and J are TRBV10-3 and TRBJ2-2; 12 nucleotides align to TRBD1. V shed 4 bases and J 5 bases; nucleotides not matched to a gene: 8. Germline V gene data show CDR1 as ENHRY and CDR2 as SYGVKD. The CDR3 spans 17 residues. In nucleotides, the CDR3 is TGTGCCATCAGTGGGGACAGGGGGCAAGGACGGACCGGGGAGCTGTTTTTT. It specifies CAISGDRGQGRTGELFF.